Each of the 12 T cell receptor beta chains below was sequenced from the same sample in a study of T cells expressing NK-cell markers. From its re-call of the 5' RACE reads, TCRdb lists each CDR3 protein once, without DNA. Its clone listing holds some 140,000 distinct CDR3 sequences. Sequenced: blood T cells: a sorted CD56 or NKG2C T cell subset, CD4+ or CD8+ T cells, or bulk PBMC T cells (not recorded which). Every receptor here comes from a woman aged 45-65 years in good health.

The gene calls are TRBV7-8 and TRBJ2-3. The CDR3 has 13 amino acids. The germline V gene encodes CDR1 SGHVS and CDR2 FQNEAQ. CDR3: CASSVDESDTQYF.

This rearrangement joins TRBV6-5 to TRBJ2-1. The CDR3 consists of 16 residues. Germline CDR1 and CDR2: MNHEY and SVGAGI. CDR3 region: CASRLTGAPSYNEQFF.

This chain links TRBV4-2 with TRBJ2-3; the D call from TCRdb, TRBD1, cannot be confirmed without DNA. The germline V gene encodes CDR1 LGHNA and CDR2 YNFKEQ. The CDR3 is 15 amino acids. The CDR3 protein is CASSARDGRTDTQYF.

CDR3: CASSPWTGSNQPQHF. The chain employs TRBV27 and TRBJ1-5. CDR1 and CDR2 (germline): MNHEY, SMNVEV (reference sequence). The CDR3 consists of 15 residues.

V is TRBV12-3 or TRBV12-4 and J is TRBJ2-5. The CDR3 runs to 14 residues. The CDR3 loop reads CASRTLGAQETQYF.

The J gene is TRBJ2-1, the V gene TRBV12-3 or TRBV12-4. This CDR3 comprises 11 residues. The CDR3 loop is CASSQNDEQFF.

The V gene is TRBV28, the J gene TRBJ1-3. The CDR3 is 16 residues long. The germline CDR1 and CDR2 sequences are MDHEN and SYDVKM. CDR3 sequence reads: CASSLAAGRSGNTIYF.

The CDR3 region is CASSRNRVGQPQHF. The V and J genes are TRBV3-1 and TRBJ1-5; as DNA is missing, the TRBD1 call by TCRdb cannot be tested. The CDR3 sequence is 14 residues long. Germline CDR1 LGHDT, CDR2 YNNKEL (reference sequence).

The chain uses TRBV10-3 and TRBJ2-3; as DNA is missing, the TRBD1 call by TCRdb cannot be tested. Germline V gives CDR1 ENHRY, CDR2 SYGVKD. This CDR3 is built from 15 residues. CDR3 residues: CAISETGVSTDTQYF.

The chain is built from TRBV30 and TRBJ2-3; with no DNA, the TCRdb D assignment of TRBD1 cannot be verified. The CDR3 sequence is 15 residues long. Germline V gives CDR1 GTSNPN, CDR2 SVGIG (reference sequence). CDR3 protein: CAWKPGGTYTDTQYF. Drawing the rest from reference TRBV30 and TRBJ2-3, the complete variable domain is SQTIHQWPATLVQPVGSPLSLECTVEGTSNPNLYWYRQAAGRGLQLLFYSVGIGQISSEVPQNLSASRPQDRQFILSSKKLLLSDSGFYLCAWKPGGTYTDTQYFGPGTRLTVL.

V usage is TRBV13 and J usage is TRBJ2-1; the TCRdb D gene call, TRBD1, has no DNA to confirm it. Germline V gene lookup returns CDR1 PRHDT and CDR2 FYEKMQ (reference sequence). The CDR3 is made up of 14 amino acids. The CDR3 sequence: CASSLAGPQGRQFF.

The gene calls are TRBV15 and TRBJ2-3; the D call of TRBD1 rests on TCRdb alone, since no DNA is present to check it. Germline lookup yields CDR1 LNHNV and CDR2 YYDKDF (reference sequence). This CDR3 is built from 15 residues. The CDR3 sequence is CATSPPGPSTDTQYF.